A selection of T cell receptor beta chains follows, all from one sample in a study of vaccination effects on CD4 cells after COVID-19. These TCRs are of unknown antigen specificity. Sequencing was performed with immunoSEQ multiplex PCR; in TCRdb, only in-frame clones are kept and a portion is missing. In the table there are 45,000 to 55,000 clones, less than 85% of which are singletons. The input for sequencing was CD4+ T cells from PBMCs cultured without peptide, taken after COVID-19 vaccination. These receptors were collected from a human donor who received a COVID-19 vaccine. Each CDR3 is given with its conserved first and last residue. D genes are given only for firm matches. Size values are once, few and many counts, or a class for expanded clones, and some rows have none.

D,size,V,J,DNA,CDR3
TRBD1,few,TRBV5-1,TRBJ1-2,TGCGCCAGCAGCCAGACAGGGATGCGCTATGGCTACACCTTC,CASSQTGMRYGYTF
.,.,TRBV2,TRBJ1-2,TGTGCCAGCAGTGAAAGGACTGCAGGGAATGGTGGCTACACCTTC,CASSERTAGNGGYTF
TRBD2,.,TRBV2,TRBJ2-1,TGTGCCAGCAGGACCCTCGGACTAGGGACCTACAATGAGCAGTTCTTC,CASRTLGLGTYNEQFF
.,once,TRBV19,TRBJ1-5,TGTGCCAGTAGTATAGATTCGCTCAGAGGGTTTACCGATCAGCCCCAGCATTTT,CASSIDSLRGFTDQPQHF
TRBD2,.,TRBV5-1,TRBJ2-7,TGCGCCAGCAGTTTACTAGCGGGAAGTACCTACGAGCAGTACTTC,CASSLLAGSTYEQYF
.,.,TRBV5-1,TRBJ1-4,TGCGCCAGCAGCATCCGGACGGGTAATGAAAAACTGTTTTTT,CASSIRTGNEKLFF
.,.,TRBV3-1/TRBV3-2,TRBJ2-5,TGTGCCAGCAGCCCCCCCCGGGCCAGAGCAGAGACCCAGTACTTC,CASSPPRARAETQYF
.,.,TRBV10-3,TRBJ1-2,TGTGCCATCAGTGAGTACGAGGGGCCGGGGTATGGCTACACCTTC,CAISEYEGPGYGYTF
TRBD1,.,TRBV15,TRBJ1-1,TGTGCCACCAGCAGAGATAGGGGGACAGAAGAAGCTTTCTTT,CATSRDRGTEEAFF
.,.,TRBV2,TRBJ2-7,TGTGCCAGCAGGATAGGGACACCCACCTACGAGCAGTACTTC,CASRIGTPTYEQYF
TRBD2,.,TRBV27,TRBJ2-1,TGTGCCAGCAGCCGCCTCCTAGCGGGAGCAAACAATGAGCAGTTCTTC,CASSRLLAGANNEQFF
TRBD2,.,TRBV18,TRBJ2-1,TGTGCCAGCTCACCGGGACTAGCGGGAGGTCATGAGCAGTTCTTC,CASSPGLAGGHEQFF
TRBD2,.,TRBV5-1,TRBJ2-3,TGCGCCAGCAGCTTGGGAGGGCGGGGGTCCTCAGATACGCAGTATTTT,CASSLGGRGSSDTQYF
.,.,TRBV19,TRBJ2-7,TGTGCCAGTAGTATAGTGGGGGGAACCTACGAGCAGTACTTC,CASSIVGGTYEQYF
TRBD1,once,TRBV6-5,TRBJ1-1,TGTGCCAGCTCCCGACCAGGGGGCACTGAAGCTTTCTTT,CASSRPGGTEAFF
.,once,TRBV5-1,TRBJ2-2,TGCGCCAGCAGCTTGGGCCGCACCGGGGAGCTGTTTTTT,CASSLGRTGELFF
TRBD1,.,TRBV7-8,TRBJ2-5,TGTGCCAGCAGCTTAGCGCGGGGGACAGGGAAGGAGACCCAGTACTTC,CASSLARGTGKETQYF
TRBD2,.,TRBV4-1,TRBJ2-7,TGCGCCAGCAGCCCAACCGAGCGGGGCGCGAGCTCCTACGAGCAGTACTTC,CASSPTERGASSYEQYF
TRBD1,few,TRBV5-4,TRBJ2-1,TGTGCCAGCAGCTGGACAGGGGGGAATGAGCAGTTCTTC,CASSWTGGNEQFF
TRBD1,.,TRBV19,TRBJ1-2,TGTGCCAGTGACCCGGGACAGGGAAACTATGGCTACACCTTC,CASDPGQGNYGYTF
TRBD2,few,TRBV6-1,TRBJ2-4,TGTGCCAGCAGTGAATCGGGACTAATAAACATTCAGTACTTC,CASSESGLINIQYF
.,.,TRBV4-2,TRBJ1-3,TGTGCCAGCACGAGCTCTGGAAACACCATATATTTT,CASTSSGNTIYF
TRBD1,.,TRBV9,TRBJ1-5,TGTGCCAGCAGCGCCGGGACAGTCAATCAGCCCCAGCATTTT,CASSAGTVNQPQHF
.,few,TRBV21-1,TRBJ1-1,TGTGCCAGCAGCTTACAGGGGGCGCGTGGTATGAACACTGAAGCTTTCTTT,CASSLQGARGMNTEAFF
.,.,TRBV7-5,TRBJ1-1,TGTGTCAGAAGCGCGGGCCGGGACACCGGGGTCACTGAAGCTTTCTTT,CVRSAGRDTGVTEAFF
.,few,TRBV19,TRBJ2-3,TGTGCCAGTGACCAAGGGGGGGGGCTGACTCATACGCAGTATTTT,CASDQGGGLTHTQYF
.,once,TRBV12-3/TRBV12-4,TRBJ1-1,TGTGCCAGCAGTTTACAAGGAAACACTGAAGCTTTCTTT,CASSLQGNTEAFF
TRBD2,.,TRBV5-1,TRBJ2-3,TGCGCCAGCAGCATGTCCTCCCCTAGCGGGGGGGTCACAGATACGCAGTATTTT,CASSMSSPSGGVTDTQYF
TRBD1,.,TRBV18,TRBJ1-3,TGTGCCAGCTTGCGGGACAGCACCGGAAACACCATATATTTT,CASLRDSTGNTIYF
.,.,TRBV2,TRBJ1-2,TGTGCCAGCAGCGAGCAGAGGCATGGCTACACCTTC,CASSEQRHGYTF